What follows are 19 T cell receptor beta chains derived from one specimen sequenced in a study of blood T cell repertoires in COVID-19. The method was immunoSEQ multiplex PCR; TCRdb's version includes in-frame clones alone and lacks a portion of them. The sample comprises 180,000 or so clones, around 87% of which are singletons, and around 2.5% rests with the top ten. The sequencing sample was made of peripheral blood. Receptors originate from a man aged 35 to 55 with active or convalescent COVID-19.

There are a few counts of this clone. V usage is TRBV11-3 and J usage is TRBJ1-1, with D unresolved. The CDR3 loop spans 14 amino acids. Trimming removed 1 base at V and 1 base at J, with 7 bases between. The germline V gene has CDR1 SGHNT and CDR2 YENEEA. DNA for the CDR3: TGTGCCAGCAGCTTAGGGCCAGGGAACACTGAAGCTTTCTTT. This translates into CASSLGPGNTEAFF.

The chain employs TRBV5-1 and TRBJ2-3; 9 nucleotides align to TRBD2. Germline CDR1 SGHRS, CDR2 YFSETQ. The V gene end was trimmed by 4 bases and the J gene end by 0 bases; junction bases not matched to a gene: 3. The CDR3 extends over 15 amino acids. CDR3 nucleotides: TGCGCCAGCAGCGGAGCGGGGGGAAGCACAGATACGCAGTATTTT. Translating gives CASSGAGGSTDTQYF.

The chain couples TRBV5-1 to TRBJ1-2; weak D call: TRBD1 (5 bases). The V gene's germline CDR1 is SGHRS and CDR2 YFSETQ. This CDR3 region has 14 residues. The V gene lost 0 bases and the J gene lost 5 bases, with 11 bases spanning the gap. CDR3 coding DNA: TGCGCCAGCAGCTTGGCCTATCGGGGGTATGGCTACACCTTC. Encoded protein: CASSLAYRGYGYTF.

The chain links TRBV6-5 to TRBJ1-2; 11 bases are a match to TRBD1. Germline CDR1 reads MNHEY; CDR2 reads SVGAGI. V shed 9 bases and J 4 bases; nucleotides not matched to a gene: 7. The CDR3 is 14 residues long. Here the CDR3 reads CASLGQGAIYGYTF. The CDR3, as DNA: TGTGCCAGTCTTGGACAGGGGGCAATCTATGGCTACACCTTC.

This chain connects TRBV6-5 to TRBJ1-2, with a tentative D call TRBD1 (5 bases). V gave up 8 bases and J gave up 3 bases, with 13 bases separating them. The CDR3 spans 13 residues. The germline V gene has CDR1 MNHEY and CDR2 SVGAGI. The CDR3: CASRTTDDYGYTF. The CDR3 nucleotides read TGTGCCAGCCGTACGACAGATGACTATGGCTACACCTTC.

The rearrangement links TRBV9 to TRBJ2-3, with 8 bases fitting TRBD1. With 4 bases clipped from V and 3 bases from J, the junction kept 10 bases outside the gene matches. Germline V lookup: CDR1 SGDLS, CDR2 YYNGEE. The CDR3 loop spans 16 amino acids. The CDR3 region has the DNA TGTGCCAGCAGCCCCTTCGGTCAGGGGGCTACAGATACGCAGTATTTT. As protein: CASSPFGQGATDTQYF.

The genes are TRBV10-3 and TRBJ1-1; D call uncertain. There are 14 residues in the CDR3. Germline CDR1 reads ENHRY; CDR2 reads SYGVKD. Trimming took off 4 bases at V and 4 bases at J, with 13 bases between the two ends. DNA of the CDR3: TGTGCCATCAGTGGCCAGATTCCAGGCACTGAAGCTTTCTTT. Encoded protein: CAISGQIPGTEAFF.

On this clone: The junction differs from germline at one of its ends, possibly a read error. This chain connects TRBV18 to TRBJ2-5; 10 nucleotides match TRBD2. CDR3 length: 15 residues. Germline V gives CDR1 KGHSH, CDR2 LQKENI. The CDR3 protein is CASSPPSGGQVTQYF. The CDR3 nucleotides are TGTGCCAGCTCACCCCCTAGCGGGGGTCAAGTGACCCAGTACTTC.

The chain combines TRBV6-2 or TRBV6-3 with TRBJ1-1; 8 positions match TRBD1. In germline, CDR1 is MNHEY, CDR2 SVGEGT. The CDR3 extends over 15 amino acids. V was clipped by 5 bases and J by 6 bases; unmatched bases: 11. CDR3 sequence reads: CASSQLQGAKPEAFF. The CDR3 nucleotides read TGTGCCAGCAGTCAACTTCAGGGGGCAAAGCCTGAAGCTTTCTTT.

The sample holds one count of this clone. The chain links TRBV4-1 to TRBJ2-2; TRBD1 matches 8 bases. This CDR3 has 16 amino acids. V lost 5 bases and J lost 2; bases outside the gene matches: 7. The germline CDR1 and CDR2 sequences are MGHRA and YSYEKL. CDR3: CASSSRTGTNTGELFF. Here the CDR3 DNA reads TGCGCCAGCAGCTCCCGGACAGGGACAAACACCGGGGAGCTGTTTTTT.

The sample holds one count of this clone. The chain couples TRBV7-2 to TRBJ2-7, with D perhaps TRBD1 (6 bases). This CDR3 has 15 residues. Germline lookup yields CDR1 SGHTA and CDR2 FQGNSA. Deletions cut 1 base from V and 0 bases from J, with 10 bases between. In DNA, the CDR3 is TGTGCCAGCAGCTTAGACAGGGAAACCTCCTACGAGCAGTACTTC. Its translation is CASSLDRETSYEQYF.

In this sample, this clone turned up once. V gene TRBV7-8 combines with J gene TRBJ2-1; TRBD1 matches 10 bases. Trimming took 5 bases from V and 7 from J; bases not matched to a gene: 14. This CDR3 has 17 amino acids. Germline V gene sequence: CDR1 SGHVS, CDR2 FQNEAQ. The CDR3, as DNA: TGTGCCAGCAGCACGCCGGGACAGGGGTTGTCCGGGAATGAGCAGTTCTTC. Its protein is CASSTPGQGLSGNEQFF.

This clone was counted once. The chain recombines TRBV6-5 with TRBJ2-7, with a weak D call TRBD1 (6 bases). From germline, CDR1 is MNHEY and CDR2 SVGAGI. This CDR3 is 14 amino acids long. Trimming left V 4 bases short and J 7 bases short, with 17 bases between. CDR3 nucleotide sequence: TGTGCCAGCAGTTCCTCCGGGACAACCGGTGAGCAGTACTTC. This gives the protein CASSSSGTTGEQYF.

This clone was found a few times. The V and J genes are TRBV11-2 and TRBJ1-5; 8 positions agree with TRBD1. V lost 3 bases to trimming and J lost 4 bases; unmatched junction nucleotides: 5. This CDR3 spans 15 amino acids. CDR1 and CDR2 from the germline V gene are SGHAT and FQNNGV. Here the CDR3 DNA reads TGTGCCAGCAGCTTGGGGACAGGACTAAATCAGCCCCAGCATTTT. Translation gives CASSLGTGLNQPQHF. The whole variable domain, filled in from reference TRBV11-2 and TRBJ1-5, reads EAGVAQSPRYKIIEKRQSVAFWCNPISGHATLYWYQQILGQGPKLLIQFQNNGVVDDSQLPKDRFSAERLKGVDSTLKIQPAKLEDSAVYLCASSLGTGLNQPQHFGDGTRLSIL.

V gene TRBV7-9 combines with J gene TRBJ1-6; 7 nucleotides line up with TRBD1. J lost 7 bases, V lost 1 base, and 4 bases had no gene match. Germline CDR1 reads SEHNR; CDR2 reads FQNEAQ (reference sequence). The CDR3 is 15 residues long. The DNA of the CDR3 is TGTGCCAGCAGCTTAGAAGGGACAGTAAATTCACCCCTCCACTTT. Protein product: CASSLEGTVNSPLHF.

CDR3 residues: CASSPGLVAYEQYF. CDR3 coding DNA: TGCGCCAGCAGTCCGGGACTAGTCGCCTACGAGCAGTACTTC. The chain links TRBV10-2 to TRBJ2-7; TRBD2 matches 8 bases. This CDR3 has 14 residues. The germline V gene has CDR1 WSHSY and CDR2 SAAADI. V lost 5 bases to trimming and J lost 2 bases; unmatched junction nucleotides: 5.

This clone turned up a few times. The rearrangement joins TRBV6-1 to TRBJ1-6; D call uncertain. CDR1 is MNHNS, CDR2 SASEGT, per germline. The CDR3 consists of 16 residues. V gave up 4 bases and J gave up 5 bases, with 15 bases separating them. The CDR3 DNA reads as TGTGCCAGCAGTGTCCGGCCGGGGAGAGATAATTCACCCCTCCACTTT. This codes for CASSVRPGRDNSPLHF.

This clone was seen just once. The rearrangement links TRBV10-1 to TRBJ1-4; 7 bases map to TRBD1. Germline V CDR1 and CDR2: WNHNN, SYGVQD (reference sequence). The CDR3 consists of 17 residues. With 1 base clipped from V and 8 bases from J, the junction kept 13 bases outside the gene matches. CDR3 nucleotides: TGCGCCAGCAGTGAGTGGGGGACAGCTGGAACGAGGGAAAAACTGTTTTTT. Translated, it gives CASSEWGTAGTREKLFF.

The rearrangement links TRBV5-8 to TRBJ2-7; TRBD2 is a possible D gene (5 bases). Trimming cost V 5 bases and J 6 bases, with 18 bases left between them. The germline V gene encodes CDR1 SGHTS and CDR2 YDEGEE. The CDR3 consists of 14 residues. The CDR3 loop reads CASSKVPEDIEQYF. The DNA of the CDR3 is TGTGCCAGCAGTAAAGTCCCGGAGGATATCGAGCAGTACTTC. The complete variable domain, with remaining parts taken from reference TRBV5-8 and TRBJ2-7, reads EAGVTQSPTHLIKTRGQQATLRCSPISGHTSVYWYQQALGLGLQFLLWYDEGEERNRGNFPPRFSGRQFPNYSSELNVNALELEDSALYLCASSKVPEDIEQYFGPGTRLTVT.